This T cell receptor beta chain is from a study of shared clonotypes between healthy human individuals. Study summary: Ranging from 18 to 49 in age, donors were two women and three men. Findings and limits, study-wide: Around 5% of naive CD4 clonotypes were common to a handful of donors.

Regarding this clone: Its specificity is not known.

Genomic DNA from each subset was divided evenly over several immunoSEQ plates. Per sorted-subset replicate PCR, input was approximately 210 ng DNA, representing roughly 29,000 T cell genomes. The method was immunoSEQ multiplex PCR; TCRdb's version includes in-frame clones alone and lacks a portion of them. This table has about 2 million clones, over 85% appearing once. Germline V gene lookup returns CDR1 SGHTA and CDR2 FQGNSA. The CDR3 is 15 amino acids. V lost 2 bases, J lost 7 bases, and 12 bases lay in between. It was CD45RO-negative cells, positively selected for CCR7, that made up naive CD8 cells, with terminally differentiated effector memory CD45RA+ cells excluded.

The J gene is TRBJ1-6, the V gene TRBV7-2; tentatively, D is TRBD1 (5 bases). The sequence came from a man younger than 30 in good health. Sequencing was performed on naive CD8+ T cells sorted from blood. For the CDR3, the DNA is TGTGCCAGCAGCTTACTGTTGACAGACAATTCACCCCTCCACTTT. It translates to CASSLLLTDNSPLHF.